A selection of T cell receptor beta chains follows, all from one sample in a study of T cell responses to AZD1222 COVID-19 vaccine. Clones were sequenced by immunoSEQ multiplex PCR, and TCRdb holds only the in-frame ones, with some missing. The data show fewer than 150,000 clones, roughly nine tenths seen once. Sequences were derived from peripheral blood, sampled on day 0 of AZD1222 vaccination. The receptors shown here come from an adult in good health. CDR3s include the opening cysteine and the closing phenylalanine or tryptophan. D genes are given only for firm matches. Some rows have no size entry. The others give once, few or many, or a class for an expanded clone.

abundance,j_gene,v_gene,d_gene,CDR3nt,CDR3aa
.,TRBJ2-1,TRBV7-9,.,TGTGCCAGCAGCTTATCGCGCGGGGAGCAGTTCTTC,CASSLSRGEQFF
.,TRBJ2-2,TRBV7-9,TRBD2,TGTGCCAGCAGCTCCCGAGCGGGAGTGGGCGGGGAGCTGTTTTTT,CASSSRAGVGGELFF
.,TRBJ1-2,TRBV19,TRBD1,TGTGCCAGTACGTTGGGACAGGGTGCCTATGGCTACACCTTC,CASTLGQGAYGYTF
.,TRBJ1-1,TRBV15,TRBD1,TGTGCCACCAGCAGAGACCGACAGGGGAACACTGAAGCTTTCTTT,CATSRDRQGNTEAFF
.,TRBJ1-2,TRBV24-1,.,TGTGCCACCAGTGAGGACGGAACCTATGGCTACACCTTC,CATSEDGTYGYTF
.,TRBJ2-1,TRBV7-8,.,TGTGCCAGCAGCGCTCTTGATGAGCAGTTCTTC,CASSALDEQFF
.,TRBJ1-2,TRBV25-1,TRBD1,TGTGCCAGCAGTGACGACAGGGCGGGGGGCTACTATGGCTACACCTTC,CASSDDRAGGYYGYTF
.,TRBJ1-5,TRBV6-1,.,TGTGCCAGCAGCTATTACAGGGATGGCAATCAGCCCCAGCATTTT,CASSYYRDGNQPQHF
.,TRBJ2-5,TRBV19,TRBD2,TGTGCCAGCCGTGATGGGCGGGGGGGCCAAGAGACCCAGTACTTC,CASRDGRGGQETQYF
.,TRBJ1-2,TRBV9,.,TGTGCCAGCAGCGTAGGGACTGGGGACTATGGCTACACCTTC,CASSVGTGDYGYTF
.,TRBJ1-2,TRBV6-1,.,TGTGCCAGCAGTGAAACCCAGGTCTATGGCTACACCTTC,CASSETQVYGYTF
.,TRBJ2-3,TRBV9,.,TGTGCCAGCAGCGTAGGAGGGACCAATACACACGATACGCAGTATTTT,CASSVGGTNTHDTQYF
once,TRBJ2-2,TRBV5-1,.,TGCGCCAGCCGAAGTGTCAGCAACACCGGGGAGCTGTTTTTT,CASRSVSNTGELFF
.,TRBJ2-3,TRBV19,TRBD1,TGTGCCAGCTCCCTTAATGGACAGGGGGCATATACGCAGTATTTT,CASSLNGQGAYTQYF
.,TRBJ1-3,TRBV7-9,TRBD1,TGTGCCAGCAGCTTAATGACAGGGCTGGGTGGAAACACCATATATTTT,CASSLMTGLGGNTIYF
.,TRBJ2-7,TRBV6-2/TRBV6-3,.,TGTGCCAGCAGTTACGCGGACGGGAGCTCCTACGAGCAGTACTTC,CASSYADGSSYEQYF
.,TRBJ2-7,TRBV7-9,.,TGTGCCAGCAGCTTTGGCGGGGAAGAGCAGTACTTC,CASSFGGEEQYF
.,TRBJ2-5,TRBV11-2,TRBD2,TGTGCCAGCAGCCTGGGGTCCGGACTAGCGGGGGGGCCGTCCCAGACCCAGTACTTC,CASSLGSGLAGGPSQTQYF
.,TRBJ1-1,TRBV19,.,TGTGCCAGTAGTATAGATGCGGCAGGGTCTGAAGCTTTCTTT,CASSIDAAGSEAFF
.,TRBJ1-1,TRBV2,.,TGTGCCAGCAGCACAATTTACACTGAAGCTTTCTTT,CASSTIYTEAFF
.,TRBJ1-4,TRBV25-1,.,TGTGCCAGCGCCGGGGTGTTCGTTAATGAAAAACTGTTTTTT,CASAGVFVNEKLFF
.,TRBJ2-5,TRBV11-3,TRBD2,TGTGCCAGCAGCTTCATAGCGGGAAGGCCAGAGACCCAGTACTTC,CASSFIAGRPETQYF
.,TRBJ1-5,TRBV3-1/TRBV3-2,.,TGTGCCAGCAGCCAAGGGGGTAGCAATCAGCCCCAGCATTTT,CASSQGGSNQPQHF
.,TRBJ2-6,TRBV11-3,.,TGTGCCAGCAGCCCCCCCGGGGCCAACGTCCTGACTTTC,CASSPPGANVLTF
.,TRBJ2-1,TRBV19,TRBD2,TGTGCCAGTCAACCCGGGACTAGCGGGAGCAGTGAGCAGTTCTTC,CASQPGTSGSSEQFF
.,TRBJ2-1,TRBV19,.,TGTGCCAGTAATCCAGGGACGGGCTCCTACAATGAGCAGTTCTTC,CASNPGTGSYNEQFF
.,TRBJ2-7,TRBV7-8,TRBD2,TGTGCCAGCAGCCCCACCTCCACTAGCGGGGGCGCCCACGAGCAGTACTTC,CASSPTSTSGGAHEQYF
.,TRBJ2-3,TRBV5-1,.,TGCGCCAGCAGCTTGTCCGGGGACACAGATACGCAGTATTTT,CASSLSGDTDTQYF
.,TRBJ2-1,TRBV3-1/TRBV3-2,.,TGTGCCAGCAGCCAAGATCTATTATACAATGAGCAGTTCTTC,CASSQDLLYNEQFF
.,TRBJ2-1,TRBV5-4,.,TGTGCCAGCAGCCAGGACAGTGGGAATGAGCAGTTCTTC,CASSQDSGNEQFF
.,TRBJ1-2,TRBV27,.,TGTGCCAGCAGTTCGGACAGTAACTATGGCTACACCTTC,CASSSDSNYGYTF
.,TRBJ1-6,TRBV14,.,TGTGCCAGCAGCCGCGACCATAATTCACCCCTCCACTTT,CASSRDHNSPLHF
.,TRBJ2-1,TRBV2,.,TGTGCCAGCATCCTTCCTTATGAGCAGTTCTTC,CASILPYEQFF
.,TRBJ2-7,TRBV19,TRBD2,TGTGCCAGTAGCCGCCGGAGCGTTGCGGGAGGGGCCTACGAGCAGTACTTC,CASSRRSVAGGAYEQYF
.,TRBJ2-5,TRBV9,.,TGTGCCAGCAGCCAGTCCCGGTACCAAGAGACCCAGTACTTC,CASSQSRYQETQYF
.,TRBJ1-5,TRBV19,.,TGTGCCAGTAGCGGACAGATTAGCAATCAGCCCCAGCATTTT,CASSGQISNQPQHF
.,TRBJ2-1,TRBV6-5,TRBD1,TGTGCCAGCAGTTTGGGACAGGGCAATGAGCAGTTCTTC,CASSLGQGNEQFF
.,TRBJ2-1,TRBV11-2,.,TGTGCCAGCAGCGCCCCGAGAGGGACCGATGAGCAGTTCTTC,CASSAPRGTDEQFF
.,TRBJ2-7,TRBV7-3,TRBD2,TGTGCCAGCAGCTTGGCCGGGCCCCACATGCGGGAGGGTTACGAGCAGTACTTC,CASSLAGPHMREGYEQYF
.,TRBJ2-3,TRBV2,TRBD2,TGTGCCAGCACTCCGGGACTAGCACCCGATACGCAGTATTTT,CASTPGLAPDTQYF